The clone carrying this TCR beta chain was seen only once. Enrollees, 18 to 89 years old, lived in approximately 25 US areas. Resolution of symptoms, clearance, or two negative PCRs was present in recovered Cohort 3 donors. The data were obtained in a study of blood T cell repertoires in COVID-19. Study as a whole: From T cells, B-cell-depleted T cells, or PBMCs came the material, which was cDNA or gDNA.

Some clones are missing from TCRdb's copy, which holds only in-frame ones; the method was immunoSEQ multiplex PCR. The data hold about 400,000 clones, with 89% observed a single time. Germline V lookup: CDR1 SEHNR, CDR2 FQNEAQ (reference sequence). CDR3 size: 15 residues. V was clipped by 3 bases and J by 8 bases, with 16 bases between them. Sequenced input: PBMCs or T cells enriched from blood (not recorded which). The chain has TRBV7-9 and TRBJ1-4, with no clear D. The TCR comes from a woman younger than 45 who had recovered from COVID-19. CDR3 nucleotides: TGTGCCAGCAGCTTCTCCCTCGGTTCGTTCGAAAAACTGTTTTTT. It yields the protein CASSFSLGSFEKLFF. Variable domain in full (rest from reference TRBV7-9 and TRBJ1-4): DTGVSQNPRHKITKRGQNVTFRCDPISEHNRLYWYRQTLGQGPEFLTYFQNEAQLEKSRLLSDRFSAERPKGSFSTLEIQRTEQGDSAMYLCASSFSLGSFEKLFFGSGTQLSVL.